Below are 9 T cell receptor beta chains sequenced from a single sample in a study of cytomegalovirus exposure and HLA in healthy donors. With 60 Vbeta and 13 Jbeta primers, the PCR was carried out. Profiling relied on immunoSEQ multiplex PCR, and the TCRdb table lists in-frame clones only, not all of them. The sample shows about 140,000 clones, and 2% to 2.5% sits with its ten largest clones. Sequenced sample: PBMCs. The receptors were sampled from a woman younger than 35 in good health and CMV-seronegative.

The chain's CDR3 is CASSLSVASNSPLHF. CDR3 DNA: TGTGCCAGCAGCTTATCAGTGGCTTCTAATTCACCCCTCCACTTT. This chain uses TRBV7-2 with TRBJ1-6; D is unresolved. V lost 2 bases and J lost 6, with 11 bases in between. There are 15 residues in the CDR3. Germline V gives CDR1 SGHTA, CDR2 FQGNSA.

V and J are TRBV5-4 and TRBJ2-1; 8 bases map to TRBD2. The CDR3 sequence is 14 residues long. V lost 4 bases and J lost 6; bases outside the gene matches: 6. Germline V gene sequence: CDR1 SGHNT, CDR2 YYREEE (reference sequence). The CDR3 DNA sequence: TGTGCCAGCAGCGTGCGTGGGACTAGCAATGAGCAGTTCTTC. This codes for CASSVRGTSNEQFF.

The rearrangement joins TRBV6-5 to TRBJ2-7; D may be TRBD2 (6 bases). Trimming took off 6 bases at V and 7 bases at J, with 22 bases between the two ends. The CDR3 has 15 amino acids. Germline CDR1 reads MNHEY; CDR2 reads SVGAGI. The CDR3 loop reads CASSTGTHAMGEQYF. The CDR3, as DNA: TGTGCCAGCAGCACCGGGACTCATGCTATGGGGGAGCAGTACTTC.

The V call is TRBV5-4, the J call TRBJ1-4; 7 nucleotides match TRBD1. Germline lookup yields CDR1 SGHNT and CDR2 YYREEE (reference sequence). The junction had 6 bases not matched to a gene; V was cut back by 4 bases and J by 6 bases. The CDR3 spans 14 residues. The CDR3: CASSPDRDDEKLFF. The CDR3 region has the DNA TGTGCCAGCAGCCCCGACAGGGACGATGAAAAACTGTTTTTT.

The chain carries TRBV27 and TRBJ2-1, with D possibly being TRBD1 (6 bases). The CDR3 length is 14 residues. With 5 bases removed from V and 5 bases from J, the gap between germline ends came to 13 bases. Germline lookup yields CDR1 MNHEY and CDR2 SMNVEV (reference sequence). DNA of the CDR3: TGTGCCAGCAGTCCGTTATCAGGGGACAATGAGCAGTTCTTC. It encodes CASSPLSGDNEQFF.

J is TRBJ2-7 and V is TRBV28, with D perhaps TRBD1 (6 bases). Trimming stripped 1 base from V and 12 bases from J, with 16 bases between. CDR1 and CDR2 from the germline V gene are MDHEN and SYDVKM. This CDR3 region has 13 residues. Here the CDR3 DNA reads TGTGCCAGCAGTTTATCCGGGACATCCACAACGTACGTC. Its protein product is CASSLSGTSTTYV.

The chain links TRBV19 to TRBJ2-3; D is possibly TRBD1 (6 bases). CDR3 length: 12 amino acids. The ends were cut back, 6 bases at V and 5 bases at J, with 9 bases in the middle. The germline V gene has CDR1 LNHDA and CDR2 SQIVND (reference sequence). CDR3 sequence: CASRGAGDTQYF. The CDR3 region has the DNA TGTGCCAGTAGGGGGGCGGGAGATACGCAGTATTTT.

This chain uses TRBV5-4 with TRBJ2-3; 9 bases fit TRBD1. CDR1 is SGHNT and CDR2 is YYREEE in the germline V gene (reference sequence). V shed 7 bases and J 3 bases; nucleotides not matched to a gene: 6. CDR3 length: 14 residues. The CDR3 DNA is TGTGCCAGCGAGTGGGGACAGGGAACAGATACGCAGTATTTT. It codes for CASEWGQGTDTQYF.

CDR3 amino acids: CASSAGTMSTEAFF. CDR3 sequence (DNA): TGTGCCAGTAGCGCCGGGACAATGAGCACTGAAGCTTTCTTT. The V and J genes are TRBV19 and TRBJ1-1; D perhaps matches TRBD1 (6 bases). CDR3 length equals 14 residues. Per the germline V gene, CDR1 is LNHDA and CDR2 is SQIVND (reference sequence). With 6 bases removed from V and 4 bases from J, the gap between germline ends came to 15 bases.